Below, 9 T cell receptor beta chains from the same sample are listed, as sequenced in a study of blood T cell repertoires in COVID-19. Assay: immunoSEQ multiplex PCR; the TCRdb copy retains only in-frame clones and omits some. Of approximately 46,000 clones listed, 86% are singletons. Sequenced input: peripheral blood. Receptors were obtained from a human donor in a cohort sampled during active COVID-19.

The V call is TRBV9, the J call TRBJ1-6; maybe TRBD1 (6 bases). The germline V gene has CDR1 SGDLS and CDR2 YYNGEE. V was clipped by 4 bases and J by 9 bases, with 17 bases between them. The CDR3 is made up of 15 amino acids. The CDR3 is CASSLVGGKGSPLHF. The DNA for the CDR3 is TGTGCCAGCAGCCTGGTAGGGGGAAAGGGTTCACCCCTCCACTTT.

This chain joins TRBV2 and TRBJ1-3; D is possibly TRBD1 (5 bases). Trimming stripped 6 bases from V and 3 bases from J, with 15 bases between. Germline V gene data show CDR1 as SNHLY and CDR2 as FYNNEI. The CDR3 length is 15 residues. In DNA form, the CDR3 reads TGTGCCAGCAGCCCACGGGGGGGGATTGGAAACACCATATATTTT. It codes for CASSPRGGIGNTIYF.

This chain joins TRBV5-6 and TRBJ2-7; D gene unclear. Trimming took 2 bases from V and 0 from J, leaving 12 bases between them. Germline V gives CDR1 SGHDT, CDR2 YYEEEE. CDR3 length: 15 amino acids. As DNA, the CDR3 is TGTGCCAGCAGCTTTAATCCCTTTAGCTCCTACGAGCAGTACTTC. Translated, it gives CASSFNPFSSYEQYF.

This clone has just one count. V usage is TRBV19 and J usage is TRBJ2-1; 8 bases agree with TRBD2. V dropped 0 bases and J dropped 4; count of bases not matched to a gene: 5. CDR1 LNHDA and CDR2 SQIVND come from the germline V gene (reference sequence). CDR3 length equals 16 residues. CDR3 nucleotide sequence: TGTGCCAGTAGTATAGATCAGGCGGGGGGATACAATGAGCAGTTCTTC. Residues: CASSIDQAGGYNEQFF.

The CDR3 DNA sequence: TGTGCCAGTAATGGCGGGAGGGGCGATACGCAGTATTTT. It translates to CASNGGRGDTQYF. J is TRBJ2-3 and V is TRBV19; 9 bases are shared with TRBD2. Losses at the gene ends were 7 bases for V and 6 bases for J; bases not matched to a gene: 5. From germline, CDR1 is LNHDA and CDR2 SQIVND (reference sequence). CDR3 length: 13 residues.

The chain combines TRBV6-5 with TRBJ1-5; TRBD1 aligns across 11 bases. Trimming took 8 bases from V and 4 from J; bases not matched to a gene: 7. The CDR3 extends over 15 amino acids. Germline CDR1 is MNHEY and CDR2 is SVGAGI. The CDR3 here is CASFGWDRGNQPQHF. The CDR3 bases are TGTGCCAGCTTTGGGTGGGACAGGGGGAATCAGCCCCAGCATTTT.

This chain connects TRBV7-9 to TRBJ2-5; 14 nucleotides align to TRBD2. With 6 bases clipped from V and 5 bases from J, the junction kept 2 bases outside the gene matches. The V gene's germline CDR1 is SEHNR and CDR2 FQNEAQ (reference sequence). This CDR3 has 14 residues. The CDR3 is CASRTSGGAETQYF. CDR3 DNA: TGTGCCAGCAGGACTAGCGGGGGGGCCGAGACCCAGTACTTC.

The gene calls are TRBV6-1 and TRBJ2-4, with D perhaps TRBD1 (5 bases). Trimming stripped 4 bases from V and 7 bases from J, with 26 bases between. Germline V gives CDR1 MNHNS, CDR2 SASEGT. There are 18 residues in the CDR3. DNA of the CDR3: TGTGCCAGCAGTGCAAACCGTTTGTCAGGGCCCACAGACAACATTCAGTACTTC. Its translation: CASSANRLSGPTDNIQYF.

The CDR3 DNA is TGTGCCATCGGGGCAGGGGGAATTGGAAACACCATATATTTT. It encodes CAIGAGGIGNTIYF. J is TRBJ1-3 and V is TRBV5-4; 7 positions agree with TRBD1. The CDR3 totals 14 residues. Looked up from germline, CDR1 is SGHNT and CDR2 is YYREEE (reference sequence). V lost 9 bases to trimming and J lost 3 bases; unmatched junction nucleotides: 9.